Sequencing of this T cell receptor beta chain was carried out in a study of blood T cell repertoires in COVID-19. The overall study: Samples taken during acute and convalescent COVID-19 were collected in the United States, Italy and Spain. PBMCs, B-cell-depleted T cells, or T cells were the source of the cDNA or gDNA that made up the material.

In the authors' workflow: It was from reference gene primer amplification that nucleated cell counts were estimated. The data were produced by immunoSEQ multiplex PCR, yet TCRdb's version contains in-frame clones alone and is incomplete. That table gives V, J and clone size, and the DNA gave D and trimming. The sample lists some 76,000 clones, about 93% occurring once. Germline V CDR1 and CDR2: SGHTA, FQGNSA. The CDR3 has 16 residues. Trimming cost V 1 base and J 0 bases, with 7 bases left between them. The specimen was peripheral blood. This receptor was obtained from a human donor in a cohort sampled during active COVID-19. The gene calls are TRBV7-2 and TRBJ1-6; D gene uncertain. The DNA of the CDR3 is TGTGCCAGCAGCTTAGTAGAGAGCTCCTATAATTCACCCCTCCACTTT. This sequence encodes CASSLVESSYNSPLHF.